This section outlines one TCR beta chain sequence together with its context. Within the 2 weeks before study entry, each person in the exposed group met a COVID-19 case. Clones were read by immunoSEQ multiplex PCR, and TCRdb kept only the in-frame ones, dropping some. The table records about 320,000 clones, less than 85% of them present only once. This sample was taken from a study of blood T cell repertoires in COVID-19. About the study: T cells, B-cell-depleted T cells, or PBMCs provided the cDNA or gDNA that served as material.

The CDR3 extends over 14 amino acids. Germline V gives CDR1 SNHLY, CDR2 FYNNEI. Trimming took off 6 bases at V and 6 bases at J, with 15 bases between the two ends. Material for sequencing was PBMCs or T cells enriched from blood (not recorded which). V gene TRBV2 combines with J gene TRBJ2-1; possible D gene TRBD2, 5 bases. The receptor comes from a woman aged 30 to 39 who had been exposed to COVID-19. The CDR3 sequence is CASSRSAGSNEQFF. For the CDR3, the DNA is TGTGCCAGCAGCCGGAGTGCGGGTAGCAATGAGCAGTTCTTC.